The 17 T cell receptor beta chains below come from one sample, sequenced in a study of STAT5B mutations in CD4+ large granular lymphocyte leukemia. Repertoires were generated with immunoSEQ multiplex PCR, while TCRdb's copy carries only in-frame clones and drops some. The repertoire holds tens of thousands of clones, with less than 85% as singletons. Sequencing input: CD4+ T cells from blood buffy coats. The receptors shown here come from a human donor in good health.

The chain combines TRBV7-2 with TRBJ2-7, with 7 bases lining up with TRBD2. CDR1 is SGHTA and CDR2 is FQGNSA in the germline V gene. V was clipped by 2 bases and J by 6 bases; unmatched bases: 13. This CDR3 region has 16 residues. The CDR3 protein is CASSLRALAAGREQYF. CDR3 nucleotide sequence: TGTGCCAGCAGCTTAAGGGCCCTAGCGGCTGGCCGCGAGCAGTACTTC.

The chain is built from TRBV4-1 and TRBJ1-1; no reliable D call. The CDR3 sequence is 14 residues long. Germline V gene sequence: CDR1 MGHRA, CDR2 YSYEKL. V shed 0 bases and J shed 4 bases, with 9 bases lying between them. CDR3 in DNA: TGCGCCAGCAGCCAAGATCGAGGAGTCACTGAAGCTTTCTTT. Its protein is CASSQDRGVTEAFF.

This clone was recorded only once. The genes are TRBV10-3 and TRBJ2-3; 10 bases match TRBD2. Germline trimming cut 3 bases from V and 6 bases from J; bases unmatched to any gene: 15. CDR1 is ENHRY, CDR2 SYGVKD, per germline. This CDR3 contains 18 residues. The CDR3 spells CAISDLVEAGGPYDTQYF. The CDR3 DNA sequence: TGTGCCATCAGTGACCTAGTTGAAGCGGGAGGGCCGTATGATACGCAGTATTTT.

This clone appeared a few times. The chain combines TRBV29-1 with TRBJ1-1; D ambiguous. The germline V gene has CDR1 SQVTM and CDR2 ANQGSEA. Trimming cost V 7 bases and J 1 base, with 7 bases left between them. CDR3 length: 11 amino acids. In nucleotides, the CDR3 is TGCAGCGGCGAACGGAACACTGAAGCTTTCTTT. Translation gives CSGERNTEAFF. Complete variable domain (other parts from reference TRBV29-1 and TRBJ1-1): SAVISQKPSRDICQRGTSLTIQCQVDSQVTMMFWYRQQPGQSLTLIATANQGSEATYESGFVIDKFPISRPNLTFSTLTVSNMSPEDSSIYLCSGERNTEAFFGQGTRLTVV.

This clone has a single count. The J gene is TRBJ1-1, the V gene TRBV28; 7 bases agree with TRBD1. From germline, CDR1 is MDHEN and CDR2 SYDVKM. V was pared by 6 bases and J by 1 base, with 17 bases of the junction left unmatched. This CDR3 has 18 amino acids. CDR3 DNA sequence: TGTGCCAGCAGGGCTCCGGGACAGAATTTGAGAGGGAACACTGAAGCTTTCTTT. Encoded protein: CASRAPGQNLRGNTEAFF.

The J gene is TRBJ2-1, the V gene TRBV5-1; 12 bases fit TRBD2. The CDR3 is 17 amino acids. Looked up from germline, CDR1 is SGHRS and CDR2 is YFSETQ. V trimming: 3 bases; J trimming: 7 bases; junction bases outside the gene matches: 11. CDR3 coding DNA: TGCGCCAGCAGCTGGGCCCTAGCGGGAGGGCCGGGAAATGAGCAGTTCTTC. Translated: CASSWALAGGPGNEQFF.

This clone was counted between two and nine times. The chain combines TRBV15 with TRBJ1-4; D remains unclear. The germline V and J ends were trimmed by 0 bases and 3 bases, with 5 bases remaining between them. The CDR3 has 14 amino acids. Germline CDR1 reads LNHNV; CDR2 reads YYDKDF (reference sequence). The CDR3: CATSRDLSNEKLFF. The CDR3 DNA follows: TGTGCCACCAGCAGAGATCTCTCTAATGAAAAACTGTTTTTT. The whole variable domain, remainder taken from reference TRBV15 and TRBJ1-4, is DAMVIQNPRYQVTQFGKPVTLSCSQTLNHNVMYWYQQKSSQAPKLLFHYYDKDFNNEADTPDNFQSRRPNTSFCFLDIRSPGLGDTAMYLCATSRDLSNEKLFFGSGTQLSVL.

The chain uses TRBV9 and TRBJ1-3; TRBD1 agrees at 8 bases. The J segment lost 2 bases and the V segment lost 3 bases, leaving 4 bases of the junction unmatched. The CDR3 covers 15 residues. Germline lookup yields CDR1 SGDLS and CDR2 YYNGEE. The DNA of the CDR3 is TGTGCCAGCAGCGGTGGACAGGGAGCTGGAAACACCATATATTTT. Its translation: CASSGGQGAGNTIYF.

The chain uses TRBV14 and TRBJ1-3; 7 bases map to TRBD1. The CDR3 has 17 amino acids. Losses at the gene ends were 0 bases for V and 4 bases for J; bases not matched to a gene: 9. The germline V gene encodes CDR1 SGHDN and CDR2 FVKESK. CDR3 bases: TGTGCCAGCAGCCAAGAAATAGGGACAGCTCCAGGAAACACCATATATTTT. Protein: CASSQEIGTAPGNTIYF.

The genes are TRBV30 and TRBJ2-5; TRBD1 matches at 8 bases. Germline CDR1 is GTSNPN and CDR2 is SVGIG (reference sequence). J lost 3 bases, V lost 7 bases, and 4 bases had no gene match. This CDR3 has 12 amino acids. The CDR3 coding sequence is TGTGCCTTCCGGACAGGGAAAGAGACCCAGTACTTC. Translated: CAFRTGKETQYF.

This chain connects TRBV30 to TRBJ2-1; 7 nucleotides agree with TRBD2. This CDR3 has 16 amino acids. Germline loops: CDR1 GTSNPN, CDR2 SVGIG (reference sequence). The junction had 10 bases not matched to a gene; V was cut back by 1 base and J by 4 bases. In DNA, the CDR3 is TGTGCCTGGAGTGGGCCGGGACTACCGAGTTACAATGAGCAGTTCTTC. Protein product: CAWSGPGLPSYNEQFF.

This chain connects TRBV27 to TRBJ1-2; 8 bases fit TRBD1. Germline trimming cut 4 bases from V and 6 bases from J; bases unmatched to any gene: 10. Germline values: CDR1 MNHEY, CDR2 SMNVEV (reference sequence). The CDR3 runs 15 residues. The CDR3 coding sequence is TGTGCCAGCAGTTCCCCTCGGACAGGGAAAAATGGCTACACCTTC. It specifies CASSSPRTGKNGYTF.

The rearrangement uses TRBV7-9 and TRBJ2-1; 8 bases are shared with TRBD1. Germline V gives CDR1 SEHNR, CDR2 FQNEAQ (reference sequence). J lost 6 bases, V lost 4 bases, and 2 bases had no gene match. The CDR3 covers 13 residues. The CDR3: CASSWDRLNEQFF. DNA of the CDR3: TGTGCCAGCAGCTGGGACAGGCTCAATGAGCAGTTCTTC.

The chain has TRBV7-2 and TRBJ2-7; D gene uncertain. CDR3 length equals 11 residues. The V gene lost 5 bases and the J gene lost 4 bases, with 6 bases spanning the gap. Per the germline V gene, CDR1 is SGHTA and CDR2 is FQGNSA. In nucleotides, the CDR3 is TGTGCCAGCAGCCAGCTTTACGAGCAGTACTTC. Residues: CASSQLYEQYF.

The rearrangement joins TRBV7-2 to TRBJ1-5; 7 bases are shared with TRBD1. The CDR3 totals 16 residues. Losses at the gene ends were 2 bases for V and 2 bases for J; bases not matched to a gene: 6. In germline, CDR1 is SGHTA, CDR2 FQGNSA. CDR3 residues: CASSLTTGFGNQPQHF. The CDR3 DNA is TGTGCCAGCAGCTTAACGACAGGGTTCGGCAATCAGCCCCAGCATTTT.

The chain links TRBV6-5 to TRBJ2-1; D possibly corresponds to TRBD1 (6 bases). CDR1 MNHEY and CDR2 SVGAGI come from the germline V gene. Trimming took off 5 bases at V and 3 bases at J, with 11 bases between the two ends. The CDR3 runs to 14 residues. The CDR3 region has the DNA TGTGCCAGCAGTAAGGACAGCGTCTACAATGAGCAGTTCTTC. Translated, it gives CASSKDSVYNEQFF.

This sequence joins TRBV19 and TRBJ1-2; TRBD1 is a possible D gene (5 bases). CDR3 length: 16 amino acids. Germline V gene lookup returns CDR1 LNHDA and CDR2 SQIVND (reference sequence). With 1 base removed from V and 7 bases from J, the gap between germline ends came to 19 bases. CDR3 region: CASSIGAPRGSIGYTF. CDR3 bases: TGTGCCAGTAGTATAGGGGCTCCGCGGGGCTCTATTGGCTACACCTTC.